The clone carrying this T cell receptor beta chain was recorded a few times. The data were taken from a study of blood T cell repertoires in COVID-19. The germline V gene has CDR1 SGHTA and CDR2 FQGNSA. The CDR3 consists of 14 residues. V lost 10 bases and J lost 7, with 17 bases in between. Authors' data handling: By means of reference gene primer amplification, nucleated cell counts were estimated. Assay: immunoSEQ multiplex PCR; the TCRdb copy retains only in-frame clones and omits some. Clone size and V and J calls were adopted from that table, with D and trimming inferred from the DNA. The data show some 300,000 clones, around 87% seen once.

This TCR was recovered from a middle-aged woman with COVID-19, enrolled during active disease. The chain couples TRBV7-2 to TRBJ1-6; weak D call: TRBD1 (6 bases). Sequencing was done on a sample of peripheral blood. Here the CDR3 DNA reads TGTGCCACCAACCTGGGGACACAGAATTCACCCCTCCACTTT. This sequence encodes CATNLGTQNSPLHF.